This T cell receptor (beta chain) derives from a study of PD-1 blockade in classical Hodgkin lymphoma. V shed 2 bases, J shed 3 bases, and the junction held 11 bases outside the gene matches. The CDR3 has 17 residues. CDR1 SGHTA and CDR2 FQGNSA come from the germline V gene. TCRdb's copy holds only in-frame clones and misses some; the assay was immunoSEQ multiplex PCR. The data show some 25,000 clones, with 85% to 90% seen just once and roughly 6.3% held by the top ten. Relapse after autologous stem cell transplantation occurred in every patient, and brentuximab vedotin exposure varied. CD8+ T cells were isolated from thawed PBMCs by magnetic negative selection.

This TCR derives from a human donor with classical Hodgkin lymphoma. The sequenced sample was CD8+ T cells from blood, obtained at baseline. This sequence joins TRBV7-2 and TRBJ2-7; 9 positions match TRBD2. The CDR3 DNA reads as TGTGCCAGCAGCTTACCTTCTTCTAGCGGGACTTTCTACGAGCAGTACTTC. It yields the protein CASSLPSSSGTFYEQYF.